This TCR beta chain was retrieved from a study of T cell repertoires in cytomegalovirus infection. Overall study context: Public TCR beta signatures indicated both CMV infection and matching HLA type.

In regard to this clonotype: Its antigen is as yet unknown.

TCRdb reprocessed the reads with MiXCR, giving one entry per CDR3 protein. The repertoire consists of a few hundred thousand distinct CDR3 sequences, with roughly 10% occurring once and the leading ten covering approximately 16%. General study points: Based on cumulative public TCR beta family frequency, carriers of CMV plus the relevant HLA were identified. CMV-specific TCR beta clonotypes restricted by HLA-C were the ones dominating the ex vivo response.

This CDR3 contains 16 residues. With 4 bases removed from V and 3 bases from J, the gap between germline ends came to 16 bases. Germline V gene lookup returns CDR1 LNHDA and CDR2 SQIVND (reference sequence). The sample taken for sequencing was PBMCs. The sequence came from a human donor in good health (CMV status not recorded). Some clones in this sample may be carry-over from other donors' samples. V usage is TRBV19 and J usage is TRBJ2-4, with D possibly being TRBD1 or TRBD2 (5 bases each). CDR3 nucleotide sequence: TGTGCCAGTAGTAGCCGGGACCCCAGAGGCAAAAACATTCAGTACTTC. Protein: CASSSRDPRGKNIQYF.